This entry is about one TCR beta chain. Its antigen is still unknown. No base quality information exists; no much larger clone differs at one position. This sample is part of a study of shared clonotypes between healthy human individuals (TCRdb year 2020). Context from the whole study: A couple of women and a few men aged 18 to 49 years were included in the cohort. Per donor, three plates each were used for CD4 naive and CD4 memory, two for CD8 naive, and one for CD8 memory. To estimate repertoire size and how much clonotypes are shared between individuals, the study performed deep sequencing of blood TCR repertoires from a few healthy adults. To increase sequencing depth and limit assay-specific biases, different laboratories used diverse techniques to prepare libraries and sequence TCR repertoires. Per donor, leukapheresis produced somewhere between about 0.8 and 9.5 billion PBMCs. Overall study outcomes, separate from this receptor: Pairwise subsampling led to the expectation that sequencing depth would affect the degree of clonotype sharing among donors. Incomplete sequencing was indicated by rarefaction of sorted-subset datasets, despite the large sequencing depth. Compared with non-shared clonotypes, the clonotypes found in all four sorted-subset donors had higher generation probabilities. Sampling was restricted to blood, and TCR repertoires in tissue are likely to differ from TCR repertoires in blood. Across a few donors, about 5.2% of naive CD4, 3.5% of naive CD8, about 2.3% of memory CD4, and under 0.45% of memory CD8 clonotypes were shared. Naive subsets generally had larger estimated clonotype richness than memory subsets did. The genetic and exposure-history diversity represented was limited by the small number of donors.

Taken from the germline V gene (reference sequence), the CDR1 and CDR2 loops are SEHNR and FQNEAQ. Compared with germline, V lacks 1 base and J lacks 5 bases; bases without a gene match: 3. The CDR3 spans 15 residues, from the cysteine through the phenylalanine. Only the CDR3 DNA stays, 45 bases, in frame from base 1. For the CD8 naive samples, CD45RO-negative cells were positively selected for CCR7, yielding a CD45RA+CCR7+ population from which TemRA cells were excluded. The donors were healthy, HIV-negative adults with no recently reported acute infections or vaccinations. All donors were Caucasian adults living in Nashville, Tennessee, USA. Blood was obtained by leukapheresis, after which PBMCs were separated by Ficoll-Histopaque density gradient centrifugation and cryopreserved in liquid nitrogen vapor phase. Analytical flow cytometry was used to check the purity and quantity of each magnetically sorted T cell population. From each sorted fraction, genomic DNA was isolated and quantified by UV absorbance on a Nanodrop 2000c.

Using the deep immunoSEQ assay, multiplex PCR amplified TCR CDR3 regions from genomic DNA. Extracted genomic DNA from each cell subset was distributed evenly across all wells of several immunoSEQ 96-well plates, and each plate was treated as a replicate. For sorted subsets, 200 to 250 ng of genomic DNA, equivalent to 30,000 or so T cell genomes, went into each replicate PCR. The purified libraries were quantified using a Qubit 3.0 fluorometer, sized with a Bioanalyzer 2100, and then quantified again using the KAPA Library Quantification kit. A separate single-read 150-cycle Illumina NextSeq 550 flow cell was used to sequence each immunoSEQ 96-well plate. Concerning the study's data processing: Because only junctional sequences without quality scores were contained in the immunoSEQ output, filtering matching that applied to full-length reads could not be performed. Sequences were annotated with PyIR, a Python wrapper for IgBLAST v1.9, using IMGT germline references to assign V/J genes and CDR3. Reads were filtered out if the reads had weak V/J assignments (E-value above 1e-6), no CDR3, stop codons, out-of-frame junctions, or ambiguous translated residues. V3J clonotypes were defined by identical inferred V gene, J gene, and CDR3 amino acid sequence. Percentage overlap between repertoires was computed as shared unique clonotypes divided by the size of the smaller repertoire. Three approaches were used to assess repertoire richness: RTK rarefaction, the Chao1 estimator, and Recon v2.1 estimates of unobserved clonotypes. Generation probabilities for all TCRbeta clonotypes obtained by the gDNA method from a handful of donors were computed using OLGA. Not all clones reach the TCRdb copy of this immuneACCESS table, which keeps in-frame sequences only. Checked studies attribute under half of the gap to unresolved V genes and leave the rest unexplained. V, J and clone size reflect that table, while D and trimming were determined from the DNA. The sample table contains hundreds of thousands of clones; only one count was recorded for 92% of them. The top ten clonotypes cover 24% of the sample.

Recombination linked TRBV7-9 to TRBJ1-1; 11 central nucleotides agree with TRBD1. Source material: naive CD8+ T cells sorted from blood. Reading the label with the study, this specimen's cell subset or site is: CD45RA+CCR7+. The sequence was obtained from a man younger than 45 in good health. The bases read TGTGCCAGCAGCTTAGGGACAGGGGGCGAGACTGAAGCTTTCTTT. It specifies CASSLGTGGETEAFF.